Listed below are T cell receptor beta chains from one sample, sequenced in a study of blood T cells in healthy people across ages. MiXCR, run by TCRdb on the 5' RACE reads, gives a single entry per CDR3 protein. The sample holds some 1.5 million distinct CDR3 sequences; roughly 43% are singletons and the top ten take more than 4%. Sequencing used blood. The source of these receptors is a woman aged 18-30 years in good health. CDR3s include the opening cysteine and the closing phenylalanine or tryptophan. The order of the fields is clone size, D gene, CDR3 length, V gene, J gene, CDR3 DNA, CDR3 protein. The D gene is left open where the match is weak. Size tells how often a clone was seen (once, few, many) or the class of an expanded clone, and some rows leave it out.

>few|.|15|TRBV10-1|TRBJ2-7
TGCGCCAGCTCCCCCGGAAAAGGAAGCTCCTACGAGCAGTACTTC
CASSPGKGSSYEQYF
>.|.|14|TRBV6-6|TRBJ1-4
TGTGCCGGTACAACGGGGGTGAAAAATGAAAAACTGTTTTTT
CAGTTGVKNEKLFF
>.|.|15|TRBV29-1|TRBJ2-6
TGCAGCGTCACCGGGACCATCCGAGGGGCCAACGTCCTGACTTTC
CSVTGTIRGANVLTF
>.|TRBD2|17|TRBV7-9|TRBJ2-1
TGTGCCAGCAGCTCTTCTTGGGCGGGGGAACTCTACAATGAGCGGTTCTTC
CASSSSWAGELYNERFF
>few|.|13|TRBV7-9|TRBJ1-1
TGTGCCAGCAGCTTCGAGGGGGGCACTGAAGCTTTCTTT
CASSFEGGTEAFF
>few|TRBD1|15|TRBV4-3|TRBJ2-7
TGCGCCAGCAGCCAAGTGCATGGACAGGGTTACGAGCAGTACTTC
CASSQVHGQGYEQYF
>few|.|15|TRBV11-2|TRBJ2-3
TGTGCCAGCAGCTTGGGGGATTGGGAGGCAGATACGCAGTATTTT
CASSLGDWEADTQYF
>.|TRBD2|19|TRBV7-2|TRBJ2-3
TGTGCCAGCAGCTTAGAATCTCCTCGGGGGGGAAGATACACAGATACGCAGTATTTT
CASSLESPRGGRYTDTQYF
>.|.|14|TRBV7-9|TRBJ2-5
TGTGCCAGCAGCTCTCCAGGGAGCCAAGAGACCCAGTACTTC
CASSSPGSQETQYF
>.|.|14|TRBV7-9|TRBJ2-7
TGTGCCAGCAGCGTCCCTCGACAAGGCGAGACCAAGTACTTC
CASSVPRQGETKYF
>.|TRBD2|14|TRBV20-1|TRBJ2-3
TGCAGTGCTAGGGTAGCGGGAGCAGCAGATACGCAGTATTTT
CSARVAGAADTQYF
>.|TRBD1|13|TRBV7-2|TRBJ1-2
TGTGCCAGCAGCTTAGACTCAGGGGGTGGCTACACCTTC
CASSLDSGGGYTF
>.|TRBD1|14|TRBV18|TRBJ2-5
TGTGCCAGCTCACCACCGGGGACAGGTCTAGAGCAGTACTTC
CASSPPGTGLEQYF
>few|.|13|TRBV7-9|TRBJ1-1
TGTGCCAGCAGCAACAAAGAGAGGACTGAAGCTTTCTTT
CASSNKERTEAFF
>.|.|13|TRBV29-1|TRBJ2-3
TGCAGCGTTGAAGATGGACGTGGGGATACGCAGTATTTT
CSVEDGRGDTQYF
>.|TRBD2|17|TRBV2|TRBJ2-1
TGTGCCAACCTTAAGGAACCTAGCGGGAGCCTACAAGAGACCCAGTTCTTC
CANLKEPSGSLQETQFF
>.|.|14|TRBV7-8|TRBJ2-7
TGTGCCAGCAGCTTAGCGATAAGCGGCAATGAGCAGTACTTC
CASSLAISGNEQYF
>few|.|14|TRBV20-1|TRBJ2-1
TGCAGTGCTAGCAACCGGGGTATGAACAATGAGCAGTTCTTC
CSASNRGMNNEQFF
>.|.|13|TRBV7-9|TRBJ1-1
TGTGCCAGCAGCTTGGCGAAGGCCCCCAGAGCTTTCTTT
CASSLAKAPRAFF
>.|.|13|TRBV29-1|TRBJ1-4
TGCAGCGTTCTGGAGCAGCGAGAAAGTAAGCTGTTTTTT
CSVLEQRESKLFF
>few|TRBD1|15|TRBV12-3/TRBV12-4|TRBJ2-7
TGTGCCAGCACCCTATCGGGACAGGGCTCCTACGAGCAGTACTTC
CASTLSGQGSYEQYF
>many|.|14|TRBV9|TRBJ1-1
TGTGCCAGCAGCGTAGAGGTGGGATTTACTGAAGCTTTCTTT
CASSVEVGFTEAFF
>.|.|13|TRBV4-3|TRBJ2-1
TGCGCCAGCAGCCGCGGGGCAAACAATGAGCAGTTCTTC
CASSRGANNEQFF
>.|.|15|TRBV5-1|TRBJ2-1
TGCACCAGCAGCCTTGGTAGTCGAAGGTACAATGAGCAGTTCTTC
CTSSLGSRRYNEQFF
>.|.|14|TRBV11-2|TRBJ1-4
TGTGCCAGCAGGGTCCGGACAGCGAATGAAAAACTGTTTTTT
CASRVRTANEKLFF
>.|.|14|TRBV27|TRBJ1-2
TGTGCCAGCAGTCCGACAGGAGGCGGCGGTGGCTACACCTTC
CASSPTGGGGGYTF
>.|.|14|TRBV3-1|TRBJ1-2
TGTGCCAGCAGCCAAGACTGGGACACCTATGGCTACACCTTC
CASSQDWDTYGYTF
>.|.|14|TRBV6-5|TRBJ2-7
TGTGCCAGCAGTTACAGATCTACGGCCTACGAGCAGTACTTC
CASSYRSTAYEQYF
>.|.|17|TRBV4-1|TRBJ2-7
TGCGCCAGCAGCCAAGGGAGAGCGGTAAGCTCCTACAATGAGCAGTACTTC
CASSQGRAVSSYNEQYF
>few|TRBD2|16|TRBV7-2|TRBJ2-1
TGTGCCAGCAGCTTCACAGGGACTAGCGGGTTTGGGGAGCAGTTCTTC
CASSFTGTSGFGEQFF
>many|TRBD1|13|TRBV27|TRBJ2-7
TGTGCCAGCGGGACAGGGGTGTTCTACGAGCAGTACTTC
CASGTGVFYEQYF
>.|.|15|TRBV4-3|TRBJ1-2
TGCGCCAGCAGCCAAGTCCCCCAGTTAAGCTATGGCTACACCTTC
CASSQVPQLSYGYTF
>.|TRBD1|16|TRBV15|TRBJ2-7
TGTGCCACCAGCAGAGGGGTACAGGGGGCGGTGTACGAGCAGTACTTC
CATSRGVQGAVYEQYF
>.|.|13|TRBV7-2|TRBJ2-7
TGTGCCAGCAGCTTATTTCGCCGATACGAGCAGTACTTC
CASSLFRRYEQYF
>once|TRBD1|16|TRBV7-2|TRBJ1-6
TGTGCCAGCAGGGGGGGGACAGGCCTCTATAATTCACCCCTCCACTTT
CASRGGTGLYNSPLHF
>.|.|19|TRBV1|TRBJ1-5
TGCACCAGCAGCCACACCGGGACAGGGGAAACCGGATTAGATCAGCCCCAGCATTTT
CTSSHTGTGETGLDQPQHF
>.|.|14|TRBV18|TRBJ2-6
TGTGCCAGCTCACCATCCTCTGGGGCCAACGCCCTGACTTTC
CASSPSSGANALTF
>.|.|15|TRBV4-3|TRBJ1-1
TGCGCCAGCAGCCAATCAGGGGCACAGTTCACTGAAGCTTTCTTT
CASSQSGAQFTEAFF
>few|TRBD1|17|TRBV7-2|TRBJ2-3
TGTGCCAGCAGCTTAACTGGGACAGGGGGCAGCACAGATACGCAGTATTTT
CASSLTGTGGSTDTQYF
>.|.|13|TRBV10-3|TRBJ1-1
TGTGCCATCAGTGAGTCGGGCCAGACTGAACCTTTCTTT
CAISESGQTEPFF
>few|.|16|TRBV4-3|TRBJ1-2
TGCGCCAGCAGCCCGGAGGGGTACATAGTTAACTATGGCTACACCTTC
CASSPEGYIVNYGYTF
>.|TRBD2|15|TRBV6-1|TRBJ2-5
TGTGCCAGCGTTTCGGGACTAGCGGATCGCCCCCCGGAGTACTTC
CASVSGLADRPPEYF
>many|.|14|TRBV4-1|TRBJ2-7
TGCGCCAGCAGCCAAGATCTTGGGACCTACGAGCAGTACTTC
CASSQDLGTYEQYF
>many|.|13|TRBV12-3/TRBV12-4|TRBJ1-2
TGTGCCAGCAGCCCGACCAGGAACTATGGCTACACCTTC
CASSPTRNYGYTF
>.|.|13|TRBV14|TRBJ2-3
TGTGCCAGCAGCCAAGTACCACCAGATACGCAGTATTTT
CASSQVPPDTQYF
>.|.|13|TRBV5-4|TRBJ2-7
TGTGCCAGCAGCTTGGACAGGGCAGGGGAGCAGTACTTC
CASSLDRAGEQYF
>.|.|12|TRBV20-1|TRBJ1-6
TGCAGTGCTAGACAGATTAATTCACCCCTCCACTTT
CSARQINSPLHF
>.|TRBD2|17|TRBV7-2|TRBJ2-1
TGTGCCAGCAGCGTTACGACGGGGGGGGGATCCTACAATGAGCAGTTCTTC
CASSVTTGGGSYNEQFF
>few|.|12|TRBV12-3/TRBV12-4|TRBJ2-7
TGTGCCAGCGGCGGTGCTTCGGGGGAGCAGTACTTC
CASGGASGEQYF
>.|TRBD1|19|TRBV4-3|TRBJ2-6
TGCGCCAGCAGCCAAGATCTTTGGGACAGGGTCTCTGGGGCCAACGTCCTGACTTTC
CASSQDLWDRVSGANVLTF
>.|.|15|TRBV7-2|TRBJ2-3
TGTGCCAGCAGCTTCACAGGGTTGGGCACAGATACGCAGTATTTT
CASSFTGLGTDTQYF
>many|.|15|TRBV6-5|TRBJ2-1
TGTGCCAGCAGTTACGGGCAGAGCTCCTACAATGAGCAGTTCTTC
CASSYGQSSYNEQFF
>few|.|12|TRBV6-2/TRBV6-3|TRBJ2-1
TGTGCCAGCAGATCCAGACAGGCTGAGCAGTTCTTC
CASRSRQAEQFF
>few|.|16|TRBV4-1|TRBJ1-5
TGCGCCAGCAGCCAAGGCCCCACACCCTCGGGTCAGCCTCAGCATTTT
CASSQGPTPSGQPQHF
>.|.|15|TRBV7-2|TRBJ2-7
TGTACCAGCAGCTCCGGACCGTTCCCCAACTACGAGCAGTACTTC
CTSSSGPFPNYEQYF
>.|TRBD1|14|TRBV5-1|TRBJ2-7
TGCGCCAGCAGCTCCGTACAGGGGGACGGCGAGCAGTACTTC
CASSSVQGDGEQYF
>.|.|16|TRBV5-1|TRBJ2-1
TGCGCCAGCAGCAAATTTACAGGAGAAATAAACAATGAGCAGTTCTTC
CASSKFTGEINNEQFF
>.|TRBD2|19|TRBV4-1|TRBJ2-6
TGCGCCAGCAGCCAAGAGGCCCTAGCGGGACATTCTGGGGCCAACGTCCTGACTTTC
CASSQEALAGHSGANVLTF
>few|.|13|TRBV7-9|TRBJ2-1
TGTGCCAGCAGCTTATCAGCTGCGAATGAGCAGTTCTTC
CASSLSAANEQFF